One and the same sample provided the 27 T cell receptor beta chains below, sequenced in a study of identical twins. A single record per CDR3 protein comes from TCRdb applying MiXCR to the 5' RACE reads. The sample yields 230,000 or so distinct CDR3 sequences, approximately 8.3% seen once. These data are also associated with another study on yellow fever vaccine responses in identical twins.

The sequenced sample was CD8+ T cells sorted from blood. The source is a young woman in good health.

This clonotype was observed a handful of times. The V and J genes are TRBV4-1 and TRBJ2-3, with D possibly being TRBD2 (6 bases). Germline assignment: CDR1 MGHRA and CDR2 YSYEKL. Trimming pared 5 bases from V and 4 bases from J, leaving 19 bases between. This CDR3 has 16 amino acids. CDR3 nucleotides: TGCGCCAGCAGCGAATTGGGACTCCGGGGAGCAGATACGCAGTATTTT. It yields the protein CASSELGLRGADTQYF.

This chain joins TRBV28 and TRBJ2-1; 11 bases map to TRBD1. The CDR3 runs to 14 residues. Germline lookup yields CDR1 MDHEN and CDR2 SYDVKM. With 6 bases clipped from V and 6 bases from J, the junction kept 4 bases outside the gene matches. CDR3 coding DNA: TGTGCCAGCAGGGGAGGGACAGGGGGCAATGAGCAGTTCTTC. This gives the protein CASRGGTGGNEQFF.

This clonotype has ten or more counts. This chain links TRBV7-9 with TRBJ2-7; 7 nucleotides line up with TRBD1. V lost 3 bases to trimming and J lost 2 bases; unmatched junction nucleotides: 4. CDR1 SEHNR and CDR2 FQNEAQ come from the germline V gene (reference sequence). There are 14 residues in the CDR3. The DNA for the CDR3 is TGTGCCAGCAGCTTCCGGGACAGACCCTACGAGCAGTACTTC. Translation: CASSFRDRPYEQYF.

This chain links TRBV6-5 with TRBJ2-1; D might be TRBD1 (6 bases). Germline loops: CDR1 MNHEY, CDR2 SVGAGI. V was cut by 4 bases and J by 9 bases, with 13 bases left in between. This CDR3 spans 13 amino acids. CDR3 in amino acids: CASSSVQGGEQFF. The CDR3 coding sequence is TGTGCCAGCAGTTCTGTACAGGGCGGTGAGCAGTTCTTC.

This clonotype showed up many times. The chain couples TRBV6-2 or TRBV6-3 to TRBJ1-5; D ambiguous. The CDR3 is 13 amino acids. CDR1 MNHEY and CDR2 SVGEGT come from the germline V gene. V shed 6 bases and J shed 0 bases, with 6 bases lying between them. Here the CDR3 DNA reads TGTGCCAGCAGCGTTAATAGCAATCAGCCCCAGCATTTT. Residues: CASSVNSNQPQHF.

This clonotype appeared a few times. V is TRBV29-1 and J is TRBJ2-2; TRBD2 matches at 10 bases. The CDR3 length is 17 residues. The V and J ends lost 0 bases and 5 bases, in that order; junction bases with no gene match: 9. Germline loops: CDR1 SQVTM, CDR2 ANQGSEA. The CDR3 region has the DNA TGCAGCGTTGAAGATACGGGGCTAGCGGGGGATACCGGGGAGCTGTTTTTT. It is translated as CSVEDTGLAGDTGELFF.

The V call is TRBV9, the J call TRBJ2-1, with TRBD2 matching 11 bases. V shed 4 bases and J 5 bases; nucleotides not matched to a gene: 5. The germline CDR1 and CDR2 sequences are SGDLS and YYNGEE. The CDR3 is made up of 15 amino acids. CDR3 residues: CASSPGTSGDNEQFF. CDR3 in DNA: TGTGCCAGCAGCCCAGGGACTAGCGGCGACAATGAGCAGTTCTTC.

V usage is TRBV10-3 and J usage is TRBJ1-2, with TRBD1 identical over 9 bases. Germline CDR1 ENHRY, CDR2 SYGVKD. CDR3 size: 15 residues. Trimming took 4 bases from V and 1 from J; bases not matched to a gene: 4. This chain's CDR3 is CAISGRQGDNYGYTF. The CDR3 bases are TGTGCCATCAGTGGGCGACAGGGGGATAACTATGGCTACACCTTC.

This clonotype was counted only a few times. The chain uses TRBV12-3 or TRBV12-4 and TRBJ2-5, with D tentatively TRBD2 (5 bases). Trimming left V 4 bases short and J 1 base short, with 22 bases between. The CDR3 consists of 18 residues. CDR3 in DNA: TGTGCCAGCAGTTCCACCTCATCCCCGGACTGGAGCCAAGAGACCCAGTACTTC. Translated: CASSSTSSPDWSQETQYF.

This clonotype appeared a few times. V gene TRBV5-1 combines with J gene TRBJ2-3; D gene unclear. Germline assignment: CDR1 SGHRS and CDR2 YFSETQ. This CDR3 contains 16 residues. Trimming shortened V by 0 bases and J by 0 bases, and 11 bases separated the two germline ends. CDR3 sequence (DNA): TGCGCCAGCAGCTTGGTAGGGTTTCATAGCACAGATACGCAGTATTTT. This codes for CASSLVGFHSTDTQYF.

In this sample, this clonotype turned up a few times. Mismatch with germline at one junction end may stem from a read error. This chain links TRBV5-5 with TRBJ1-1, with unresolved D. The CDR3 covers 11 residues. CDR1 and CDR2 (germline): SGHKS, YYEKEE (reference sequence). As DNA, the CDR3 is TGTGCCAGCAGTTCAAACATTGAAGCTTTCTTT. Translation gives CASSSNIEAFF.

This clonotype has a count of ten or more. The rearrangement uses TRBV10-1 and TRBJ2-7; a weak D match, TRBD2 (6 bases). Trimming stripped 0 bases from V and 9 bases from J, with 27 bases between. This CDR3 has 18 residues. The V gene's germline CDR1 is WNHNN and CDR2 SYGVQD (reference sequence). In DNA form, the CDR3 reads TGCGCCAGCAGTGAGTCGCGGGATGACCGGCGGGATCACAGAAGGCAGTACTTC. This sequence encodes CASSESRDDRRDHRRQYF.

This clonotype has only a few counts. The rearrangement uses TRBV4-3 and TRBJ2-3, with a possible D match to TRBD2 (5 bases). Germline CDR1 and CDR2: LGHNA and YSLEER. Between the trimmed V and J ends, which lost 0 bases and 4 bases, there was a span of 14 bases. The CDR3 is 16 amino acids. The chain's CDR3 is CASSQERGWLADTQYF. The CDR3 coding sequence is TGCGCCAGCAGCCAAGAGCGCGGGTGGCTGGCAGATACGCAGTATTTT.

This clonotype came up a few times. The V gene is TRBV9, the J gene TRBJ2-7; D assignment may be TRBD1 or TRBD2 (5 bases each). This CDR3 comprises 14 residues. V lost 2 bases and J lost 3, with 12 bases in between. The V gene's germline CDR1 is SGDLS and CDR2 YYNGEE. CDR3 coding DNA: TGTGCCAGCAGCGTCCGGGACGGACTCTACGAGCAGTACTTC. Its translation is CASSVRDGLYEQYF.

This clonotype appeared many times. The V call is TRBV4-3, the J call TRBJ2-2, with 8 bases identical to TRBD1. Germline V CDR1 and CDR2: LGHNA, YSLEER. Trimming at V came to 0 bases and at J to 3 bases, leaving 3 bases not matched to a gene. The CDR3 consists of 16 residues. The CDR3 sequence: CASSQDRTGYTGELFF. The CDR3 DNA reads as TGCGCCAGCAGCCAAGATAGGACAGGGTACACCGGGGAGCTGTTTTTT.

The CDR3 DNA reads as TGTGCCACAACGACAGTCACGACAGATACGCAGTATTTT. This codes for CATTTVTTDTQYF. V is TRBV19 and J is TRBJ2-3, with D perhaps matching TRBD1 (5 bases). Germline V lookup: CDR1 LNHDA, CDR2 SQIVND (reference sequence). V was cut by 10 bases and J by 3 bases, with 14 bases left in between. The CDR3 totals 13 residues.

This clonotype was detected a few times. The chain carries TRBV6-2 or TRBV6-3 and TRBJ2-2; D may match TRBD1 or TRBD2 (5 bases each). CDR1 is MNHEY, CDR2 SVGEGT, per germline. The CDR3 is 16 amino acids. V lost 2 bases and J lost 6, with 16 bases in between. CDR3 protein: CASSYDFRWGSGELFF. CDR3 DNA: TGTGCCAGCAGTTACGACTTTCGATGGGGGTCCGGGGAGCTGTTTTTT.

This clonotype was counted between two and nine times. The rearrangement joins TRBV6-5 to TRBJ2-5; 7 nucleotides line up with TRBD2. This CDR3 spans 16 amino acids. V dropped 0 bases and J dropped 9; count of bases not matched to a gene: 13. Germline CDR1 reads MNHEY; CDR2 reads SVGAGI. The CDR3 loop reads CASSYSSGDPGVAQYF. The CDR3 bases are TGTGCCAGCAGTTACTCGAGCGGGGACCCGGGGGTGGCCCAGTACTTC.

With regard to this clonotype: Relative to the germline gene, one junction end is altered; a read error may explain this. The chain uses TRBV20-1 and TRBJ2-7, with 8 positions matching TRBD1. The length of the CDR3 is 13 residues. Germline V gene data show CDR1 as DFQATT and CDR2 as SNEGSKA (reference sequence). The CDR3 DNA is TGCAGTGCTAGAGACCGACAGGGGCGAATTGTGATTTTC. Its translation: CSARDRQGRIVIF.

The rearrangement links TRBV6-1 to TRBJ1-3; D gene uncertain. Germline V gene lookup returns CDR1 MNHNS and CDR2 SASEGT. The CDR3 contains 14 residues. V lost 8 bases and J lost 4, with 15 bases in between. The DNA of the CDR3 is TGTGCCAGCTCCTCGGCAGGAGTCGGAAACACCATATATTTT. This gives the protein CASSSAGVGNTIYF.

This clonotype was counted a few times. The rearrangement joins TRBV4-1 to TRBJ2-7, with a weak D call TRBD1 (6 bases). Germline V CDR1 and CDR2: MGHRA, YSYEKL. Deletions cut 4 bases from V and 2 bases from J, with 12 bases between. This CDR3 comprises 14 residues. Written as DNA, the CDR3 is TGCGCCAGCAGCCCCATCGAGGGGGCCTACGAGCAGTACTTC. The encoded protein is CASSPIEGAYEQYF.

This clonotype turned up a few times. CDR3 protein: CASRTPLAGSTDTQYF. DNA for the CDR3: TGTGCCAGCAGGACCCCCCTAGCGGGGAGCACAGATACGCAGTATTTT. V gene TRBV12-3 or TRBV12-4 combines with J gene TRBJ2-3, with 9 bases fitting TRBD2. This CDR3 is built from 16 residues. Trimming at V came to 6 bases and at J to 0 bases, leaving 7 bases not matched to a gene.

This clonotype was counted only a few times. The chain recombines TRBV7-9 with TRBJ2-2; D is unresolved. Trimming shortened V by 4 bases and J by 5 bases, and 14 bases separated the two germline ends. The CDR3 is 15 amino acids. CDR1 and CDR2 from the germline V gene are SEHNR and FQNEAQ (reference sequence). In DNA form, the CDR3 reads TGTGCCAGCAGCTCCAGAACAGATAATACCGGGGAGCTGTTTTTT. Protein: CASSSRTDNTGELFF. The variable domain in full, completed from reference TRBV7-9 and TRBJ2-2, reads DTGVSQNPRHKITKRGQNVTFRCDPISEHNRLYWYRQTLGQGPEFLTYFQNEAQLEKSRLLSDRFSAERPKGSFSTLEIQRTEQGDSAMYLCASSSRTDNTGELFFGEGSRLTVL.

This clonotype has a count of ten or more. The chain joins TRBV29-1 to TRBJ2-1; D call uncertain. This CDR3 has 13 amino acids. Germline CDR1 is SQVTM and CDR2 is ANQGSEA. The V gene lost 0 bases and the J gene lost 7 bases, with 10 bases spanning the gap. CDR3 region: CSVEDLAGNEQFF. Written as DNA, the CDR3 is TGCAGCGTTGAAGATCTCGCTGGGAATGAGCAGTTCTTC.

This sequence joins TRBV15 and TRBJ2-1; D is undetermined. CDR3 length: 14 residues. Germline V gives CDR1 LNHNV, CDR2 YYDKDF (reference sequence). V lost 1 base, J lost 8 bases, and 12 bases lay in between. CDR3 nucleotides: TGTGCCACCAGCAGAGGGACCCTACTGGATGAGCAGTTCTTC. As protein: CATSRGTLLDEQFF.

The V call is TRBV4-3, the J call TRBJ2-3; TRBD2 might be the D (6 bases). The germline V gene encodes CDR1 LGHNA and CDR2 YSLEER. The CDR3 loop spans 16 amino acids. Trimming pared 2 bases from V and 5 bases from J, leaving 17 bases between. CDR3 residues: CASSQTSGLNLDTQYF. DNA for the CDR3: TGCGCCAGCAGCCAAACTTCGGGACTCAATCTAGATACGCAGTATTTT.

This clonotype turned up a few times. This chain uses TRBV20-1 with TRBJ2-1, with D perhaps matching TRBD1 or TRBD2 (6 bases each). Germline CDR1 is DFQATT and CDR2 is SNEGSKA (reference sequence). The CDR3 covers 15 residues. Trimming pared 4 bases from V and 4 bases from J, leaving 17 bases between. The DNA of the CDR3 is TGCAGTGCTAAGGGGGGAATAAGTCGTTACAATGAGCAGTTCTTC. Amino acids: CSAKGGISRYNEQFF.